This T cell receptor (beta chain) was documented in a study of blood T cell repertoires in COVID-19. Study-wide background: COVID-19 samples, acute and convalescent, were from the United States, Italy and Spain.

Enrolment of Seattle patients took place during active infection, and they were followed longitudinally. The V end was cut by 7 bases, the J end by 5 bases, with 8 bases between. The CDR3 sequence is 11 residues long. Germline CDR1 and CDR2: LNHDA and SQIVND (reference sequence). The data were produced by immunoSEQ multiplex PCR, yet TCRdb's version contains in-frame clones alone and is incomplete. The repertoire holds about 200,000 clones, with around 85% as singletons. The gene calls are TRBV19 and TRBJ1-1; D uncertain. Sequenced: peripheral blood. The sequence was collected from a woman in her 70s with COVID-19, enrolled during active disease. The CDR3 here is CASKVRTEAFF. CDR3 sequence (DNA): TGTGCCAGTAAAGTTCGGACTGAAGCTTTCTTT.